Below, 19 T cell receptor beta chains from the same sample are listed, as sequenced in a study of T cells in Graves' hyperthyroidism and ophthalmopathy. The source material, RNA transcripts, was used to amplify TCR beta CDR3 regions. The HTBI set primed first-round TCR CDR3 RT-PCR. TCRdb called the multiplex PCR reads again in MiXCR, with one record for every CDR3 protein. The profile covers about 160,000 distinct CDR3 sequences, with 9.4% appearing a single time and 22% taken by the ten largest. The specimen sequenced was blood. Receptors originate from a woman aged 18-29 years with Graves' hyperthyroidism that later progressed to Graves' ophthalmopathy.

This clonotype came up many times. The V and J genes are TRBV10-2 and TRBJ1-2; D might be TRBD1 (5 bases). This CDR3 comprises 12 residues. Deletions cut 7 bases from V and 8 bases from J, with 14 bases between. CDR1 WSHSY and CDR2 SAAADI come from the germline V gene. The DNA of the CDR3 is TGCGCCAGCACCTCGACAGCCGGGGGCTACACCTTC. It encodes CASTSTAGGYTF.

In regard to this clonotype: With a much larger clone just one base away, this may be a read error. The chain joins TRBV24-1 to TRBJ2-5; 9 nucleotides line up with TRBD2. Germline assignment: CDR1 KGHDR and CDR2 SFDVKD. The V and J ends lost 6 bases and 5 bases, in that order; junction bases with no gene match: 6. CDR3 length equals 14 residues. CDR3 amino acids: CATSNHSGSETQYF. The CDR3 DNA sequence: TGTGCCACCAGTAATCATAGCGGGAGCGAGACCCAGTACTTC.

This clonotype has a count of ten or more. V is TRBV20-1 and J is TRBJ2-5; 14 bases align to TRBD2. Unmatched junction bases numbered 5, after V lost 8 bases and J lost 3 bases. The CDR3 sequence is 14 residues long. In germline, CDR1 is DFQATT, CDR2 SNEGSKA (reference sequence). The CDR3 reads CSYQTSGREETQYF. CDR3 nucleotides: TGCAGTTACCAGACTAGCGGGAGGGAAGAGACCCAGTACTTC.

At least ten counts were recorded for this clonotype. V and J are TRBV28 and TRBJ1-5; 9 bases are shared with TRBD1. Germline V gene sequence: CDR1 MDHEN, CDR2 SYDVKM. This CDR3 has 15 amino acids. Trimming removed 1 base from V and 4 bases from J; junction bases left unmatched: 2. CDR3 sequence reads: CASSLLTGGNQPQHF. The DNA for the CDR3 is TGTGCCAGCAGTTTATTGACAGGGGGGAATCAGCCCCAGCATTTT.

This clonotype has a handful of counts. J is TRBJ2-1 and V is TRBV5-4; 10 nucleotides line up with TRBD2. CDR3 length: 17 residues. Germline assignment: CDR1 SGHNT and CDR2 YYREEE (reference sequence). J gave up 2 bases and V 2 bases, and 7 bases lay outside the gene matches. The CDR3 protein is CASSFASGGGAYNEQFF. CDR3 nucleotides: TGTGCCAGCAGCTTTGCTAGCGGGGGTGGAGCCTACAATGAGCAGTTCTTC. The full variable domain, its missing parts supplied by reference TRBV5-4 and TRBJ2-1, is ETGVTQSPTHLIKTRGQQVTLRCSSQSGHNTVSWYQQALGQGPQFIFQYYREEENGRGNFPPRFSGLQFPNYSSELNVNALELDDSALYLCASSFASGGGAYNEQFFGPGTRLTVL.

J is TRBJ2-1 and V is TRBV20-1; tentative D call: TRBD2 (6 bases). CDR1 is DFQATT, CDR2 SNEGSKA, per germline (reference sequence). Trimming cost V 1 base and J 2 bases, with 18 bases left between them. CDR3 size: 17 residues. The CDR3 loop reads CSARVPGLKDAYNEQFF. CDR3 nucleotide sequence: TGCAGTGCTAGAGTTCCGGGACTCAAGGACGCCTACAATGAGCAGTTCTTC.

In its sample, this clonotype was seen many times. The V call is TRBV9, the J call TRBJ1-2, with D perhaps matching TRBD1 (6 bases). The CDR3 is 14 residues long. CDR1 is SGDLS, CDR2 YYNGEE, per germline. Trimming took 0 bases from V and 2 from J, leaving 8 bases between them. The CDR3 region is CASSVGDTNYGYTF. Written as DNA, the CDR3 is TGTGCCAGCAGCGTAGGGGACACCAACTATGGCTACACCTTC.

This clonotype occurred many times. The chain joins TRBV19 to TRBJ1-5, with D perhaps matching TRBD1 (6 bases). This CDR3 contains 14 residues. Per the germline V gene, CDR1 is LNHDA and CDR2 is SQIVND (reference sequence). The V end was cut by 8 bases, the J end by 5 bases, with 16 bases between. The CDR3 bases are TGTGCCAGTCAAGGGCCAGGGGAGCATCAGCCCCAGCATTTT. Protein: CASQGPGEHQPQHF.

The rearrangement joins TRBV9 to TRBJ2-3, with D perhaps TRBD2 (5 bases). Trimming removed 2 bases from V and 3 bases from J, with 7 bases in between. This CDR3 contains 13 residues. CDR1 and CDR2 (germline): SGDLS, YYNGEE. Here the CDR3 reads CASSVTGTDTQYF. The CDR3 bases are TGTGCCAGCAGCGTCACGGGGACAGATACGCAGTATTTT.

The V call is TRBV20-1, the J call TRBJ2-7, with 7 positions matching TRBD1. CDR1 is DFQATT, CDR2 SNEGSKA, per germline (reference sequence). The CDR3 spans 12 residues. Germline trimming cut 6 bases from V and 5 bases from J; bases unmatched to any gene: 7. CDR3 sequence reads: CSAEDRADEQYF. In DNA, the CDR3 is TGCAGTGCGGAAGACAGGGCGGACGAGCAGTACTTC.

As concerns this clonotype: A read error may explain this, as a much larger clone is one base away. The chain joins TRBV6-1 to TRBJ2-1; no reliable D call. Trimming stripped 8 bases from V and 1 base from J, with 18 bases between. The CDR3 totals 16 residues. Germline V gene sequence: CDR1 MNHNS, CDR2 SASEGT. CDR3 region: CASGAYSKLSYNEQFF. In DNA form, the CDR3 reads TGTGCCAGCGGTGCCTACAGCAAACTATCCTACAATGAGCAGTTCTTC.

The chain uses TRBV10-1 and TRBJ1-3; the D gene is possibly TRBD1 (5 bases). The CDR3 totals 14 residues. Trimming left V 5 bases short and J 0 bases short, with 8 bases between. CDR1 is WNHNN and CDR2 is SYGVQD in the germline V gene (reference sequence). CDR3 amino acids: CASSPDSSGNTIYF. The CDR3 DNA sequence: TGCGCCAGCAGTCCTGACAGCTCTGGAAACACCATATATTTT.

This clonotype was seen many times. The rearrangement joins TRBV11-2 to TRBJ2-3; 12 positions match TRBD2. The ends lost 5 bases at V and 0 bases at J; junction bases unmatched: 6. Germline CDR1 and CDR2: SGHAT and FQNNGV. CDR3 length equals 17 residues. CDR3 protein: CASSPRTSGASTDTQYF. The CDR3 DNA sequence: TGTGCCAGCAGCCCACGGACTAGCGGGGCAAGCACAGATACGCAGTATTTT.

This clonotype was observed at least ten times. V is TRBV7-2 and J is TRBJ2-7; D could derive from TRBD1 or TRBD2 (5 bases each). The CDR3 is made up of 17 amino acids. Germline V lookup: CDR1 SGHTA, CDR2 FQGNSA. V lost 3 bases and J 4 bases, leaving 22 bases between the germline ends. CDR3 nucleotides: TGTGCCAGCAGCTTTCGTACCGGGGCGGGCCGAGAGTACGAGCAGTACTTC. It is translated as CASSFRTGAGREYEQYF.

This clonotype was counted many times. The rearrangement joins TRBV9 to TRBJ1-5; 7 bases fit TRBD1. The length of the CDR3 is 14 residues. After removal of 3 bases from V and 4 bases from J, the junction contained 4 bases not matched to a gene. CDR1 SGDLS and CDR2 YYNGEE come from the germline V gene. For the CDR3, the DNA is TGTGCCAGCAGCGGTGGGACAGTGAATCAGCCCCAGCATTTT. This codes for CASSGGTVNQPQHF.

The gene calls are TRBV9 and TRBJ1-6; possibly TRBD1 for D (6 bases). Germline V gene data show CDR1 as SGDLS and CDR2 as YYNGEE. V was shortened by 2 bases and J by 7 bases, with 10 bases between the two germline ends. The CDR3 runs to 14 residues. For the CDR3, the DNA is TGTGCCAGCAGCGTTAGACAGGAGAATTCACCCCTCCACTTT. This codes for CASSVRQENSPLHF.

This clonotype has a count of ten or more. CDR3 sequence: CASSLGGSSYEQYF. The CDR3 DNA reads as TGTGCCAGCAGCTTAGGAGGGAGTAGCTACGAGCAGTACTTC. The chain carries TRBV11-2 and TRBJ2-7; a possible D gene is TRBD2 (5 bases). This CDR3 contains 14 residues. Deletions cut 1 base from V and 3 bases from J, with 10 bases between. Germline CDR1 and CDR2: SGHAT and FQNNGV.

As concerns this clonotype: It may be a read error: a sequence one base away is much more abundant. The chain employs TRBV6-1 and TRBJ1-5; D possibly corresponds to TRBD1 (6 bases). The J call may be faulty, since TRBJ2-3 better matches the DNA end. Germline V gives CDR1 MNHNS, CDR2 SASEGT. The CDR3 sequence is 15 residues long. CDR3 nucleotide sequence: TGTGCCAGCAGAAGACAGGCGCTGTACAATCAGCCCCAGTATTTT. Translation gives CASRRQALYNQPQYF.

This clonotype was recorded many times. This chain joins TRBV18 and TRBJ2-7; D ambiguous. The CDR3 covers 13 residues. Deletions cut 5 bases from V and 0 bases from J, with 8 bases between. Germline CDR1 is KGHSH and CDR2 is LQKENI. The CDR3 nucleotides are TGTGCCAGCTCAGGATATAGCTCCTACGAGCAGTACTTC. Translation gives CASSGYSSYEQYF.